This entry lists 25 T cell receptor beta chains sequenced from one sample in a study of Tregs in tolerant kidney transplant recipients (dated by TCRdb to the late 2010s). The library was made by the immunoSEQ multiplex PCR assay. The table was pulled from immuneACCESS by TCRdb, which kept in-frame rearrangements only. Such tables lose some clones; where checked, under half of the loss comes from unresolved V genes, and the rest has no known cause. Within this sample are under 80,000 clones, with 80% to 90% of them counted one time only. The ten biggest clones cover about 2% of the sample. The label giving this sample's time point can be read as: blood sample drawn before combined kidney and bone marrow transplant. The source was Tregs from blood, collected before the transplant. These receptors originate from a human donor who received a combined kidney and bone marrow transplant.

The genes are TRBV18 and TRBJ1-1; D is ambiguous. V shed 6 bases and J shed 7 bases, with 12 bases lying between them. This CDR3 is 12 amino acids long. Per the germline V gene, CDR1 is KGHSH and CDR2 is LQKENI. The CDR3 loop is CASSKPNIEAFF. The CDR3 DNA reads as TGTGCCAGCTCGAAGCCTAATATTGAAGCTTTCTTT.

The V gene is TRBV11-2, the J gene TRBJ1-2; D is possibly TRBD1 (5 bases). The CDR3 sequence is 15 residues long. V was clipped by 5 bases and J by 4 bases, with 17 bases between them. Germline V CDR1 and CDR2: SGHAT, FQNNGV. The DNA of the CDR3 is TGTGCCAGCAGCCCGACTGTTGGCCAGGGCTATGGCTACACCTTC. It codes for CASSPTVGQGYGYTF.

This chain joins TRBV7-9 and TRBJ1-5, with D possibly matching TRBD1 (5 bases). Germline V gene lookup returns CDR1 SEHNR and CDR2 FQNEAQ (reference sequence). CDR3 length: 15 residues. Trimming left V 5 bases short and J 4 bases short, with 15 bases between. The chain's CDR3 is CASSPEGVANQPQHF. The DNA of the CDR3 is TGTGCCAGCAGCCCGGAAGGGGTCGCAAATCAGCCCCAGCATTTT.

The genes are TRBV5-5 and TRBJ1-2; D unclear. Trimming took off 1 base at V and 2 bases at J, with 12 bases between the two ends. The CDR3 totals 15 residues. The germline CDR1 and CDR2 sequences are SGHKS and YYEKEE (reference sequence). CDR3 protein: CASSLFWPGNYGYTF. CDR3 DNA: TGTGCCAGCAGCTTGTTCTGGCCGGGGAACTATGGCTACACCTTC.

The chain joins TRBV28 to TRBJ1-2; D perhaps matches TRBD1 (6 bases). CDR3 length equals 16 residues. Trimming left V 5 bases short and J 4 bases short, with 20 bases between. Germline V gene data show CDR1 as MDHEN and CDR2 as SYDVKM. As DNA, the CDR3 is TGTGCCAGCAGTCCCCGGGGACACTGGAGTGCCTATGGCTACACCTTC. Amino acid sequence: CASSPRGHWSAYGYTF.

This clone was picked up one time. The V call is TRBV14, the J call TRBJ2-7, with D unclear. V was cut by 3 bases and J by 3 bases, with 12 bases left in between. The CDR3 is 14 residues long. Germline CDR1 SGHDN, CDR2 FVKESK. The DNA for the CDR3 is TGTGCCAGCAGCCAGAGACTCGTGGACTACGAGCAGTACTTC. This gives the protein CASSQRLVDYEQYF.

The chain combines TRBV5-4 with TRBJ2-5, with a weak D call TRBD2 (6 bases). The DNA end is a closer match to TRBJ2-7, so the J assignment may be wrong. This CDR3 has 14 residues. The germline CDR1 and CDR2 sequences are SGHNT and YYREEE (reference sequence). CDR3 protein: CASSLVGGAYEQYF. CDR3 in DNA: TGTGCCAGCAGCTTGGTGGGCGGGGCTTACGAGCAGTACTTC.

J is TRBJ2-1 and V is TRBV9; TRBD2 agrees at 9 bases. The ends lost 4 bases at V and 0 bases at J; junction bases unmatched: 2. The CDR3 consists of 15 residues. Germline CDR1 SGDLS, CDR2 YYNGEE. The CDR3 here is CASSPSGNSYNEQFF. The CDR3 nucleotides read TGTGCCAGCAGCCCTAGCGGGAACTCCTACAATGAGCAGTTCTTC.

This rearrangement joins TRBV5-4 to TRBJ2-1; 11 bases line up with TRBD1. Unmatched junction bases numbered 3, after V lost 0 bases and J lost 4 bases. The germline gives CDR1 SGHNT, CDR2 YYREEE (reference sequence). CDR3 length equals 16 residues. DNA for the CDR3: TGTGCCAGCAGCTTGGGGGGACAGGGGGTATACAATGAGCAGTTCTTC. Translating it yields CASSLGGQGVYNEQFF.

The rearrangement joins TRBV20-1 to TRBJ2-7, with D unclear. The CDR3 spans 11 residues. Trimming took 3 bases from V and 0 from J, leaving 3 bases between them. Germline V gene sequence: CDR1 DFQATT, CDR2 SNEGSKA (reference sequence). The DNA of the CDR3 is TGCAGTGCTAGGTCCTCCTACGAGCAGTACTTC. Protein product: CSARSSYEQYF.

The gene calls are TRBV28 and TRBJ1-1, with a weak D call TRBD1 (6 bases). Germline CDR1 is MDHEN and CDR2 is SYDVKM. V lost 1 base and J lost 1, with 10 bases in between. This CDR3 contains 15 residues. CDR3 nucleotide sequence: TGTGCCAGCAGTTTATATGGGACACAGAACACTGAAGCTTTCTTT. Protein: CASSLYGTQNTEAFF.

This clone was seen just once. The chain has TRBV2 and TRBJ1-1; D uncertain. Per the germline V gene, CDR1 is SNHLY and CDR2 is FYNNEI. V lost 4 bases to trimming and J lost 0 bases, with 18 bases between them. This CDR3 contains 17 residues. CDR3 loop: CASSVSRVHFMNTEAFF. The DNA for the CDR3 is TGTGCCAGCAGTGTGTCTCGGGTCCACTTCATGAACACTGAAGCTTTCTTT.

A single count supports this clone. This sequence joins TRBV5-1 and TRBJ1-1; 10 bases align to TRBD1. CDR1 is SGHRS and CDR2 is YFSETQ in the germline V gene. V trimming: 5 bases; J trimming: 7 bases; junction bases outside the gene matches: 8. This CDR3 has 14 residues. The CDR3 loop reads CASRLDRGLDEAFF. CDR3 nucleotide sequence: TGCGCCAGCAGACTGGACAGGGGGTTAGATGAAGCTTTCTTT.

CDR3 loop: CASTTYGGGNYGYTF. The CDR3 DNA is TGTGCCAGCACCACGTACGGGGGAGGGAACTATGGCTACACCTTC. This chain connects TRBV6-5 to TRBJ1-2; tentatively, D is TRBD1 (5 bases). Germline values: CDR1 MNHEY, CDR2 SVGAGI. The CDR3 covers 15 residues. V dropped 7 bases and J dropped 2 bases, with 17 bases sitting between them.

This clone was observed once. The chain is built from TRBV5-6 and TRBJ2-2; D remains unclear. Deletions cut 0 bases from V and 1 base from J, with 4 bases between. Germline loops: CDR1 SGHDT, CDR2 YYEEEE. CDR3 length: 14 amino acids. Here the CDR3 DNA reads TGTGCCAGCAGCTTGGGTGGGAACACCGGGGAGCTGTTTTTT. This translates into CASSLGGNTGELFF.

The rearrangement uses TRBV5-1 and TRBJ1-3, with a weak D call TRBD1 (5 bases). CDR1 SGHRS and CDR2 YFSETQ come from the germline V gene. The CDR3 is made up of 19 amino acids. V was cut by 4 bases and J by 0 bases, with 23 bases left in between. The CDR3 bases are TGCGCCAGCAGCCTTAGGGTCCCCGGGACGGTGAGCTCTGGAAACACCATATATTTT. Its protein product is CASSLRVPGTVSSGNTIYF.

CDR3 in DNA: TGTGCCAGCAGCTTAGCTCCTAGCGGGAGGGGTACAGATACGCAGTATTTT. Its protein product is CASSLAPSGRGTDTQYF. V gene TRBV7-2 combines with J gene TRBJ2-3; 12 positions match TRBD2. CDR1 is SGHTA and CDR2 is FQGNSA in the germline V gene. The trim removed 0 bases at V and 3 bases at J, leaving 4 bases unmatched. CDR3 length: 17 amino acids.

The J gene is TRBJ1-6, the V gene TRBV7-2; D is uncertain. This CDR3 has 14 amino acids. The V end lost 6 bases, the J end lost 3 bases, and 9 bases lay between the germline ends. The germline CDR1 and CDR2 sequences are SGHTA and FQGNSA. Written as DNA, the CDR3 is TGTGCCAGCAGGGTGCGGGGCTATAATTCACCCCTCCACTTT. It yields the protein CASRVRGYNSPLHF.

A remark on this clone: Other nucleotide sequences from this sample produce the same CDR3. The chain links TRBV28 to TRBJ2-2; D is perhaps TRBD2 (6 bases). Germline CDR1 and CDR2: MDHEN and SYDVKM. V was clipped by 6 bases and J by 5 bases, with 16 bases between them. This CDR3 has 15 residues. CDR3: CASRLTREHTGELFF. CDR3 sequence (DNA): TGTGCCAGCAGACTGACCCGGGAGCATACCGGGGAGCTGTTTTTT.

V gene TRBV5-1 combines with J gene TRBJ2-5, with TRBD2 as a possible D gene (6 bases). V gave up 3 bases and J gave up 5 bases, with 11 bases separating them. The CDR3 is 13 amino acids. CDR1 is SGHRS and CDR2 is YFSETQ in the germline V gene. CDR3 DNA sequence: TGCGCCAGCAGCTGGGGGGTTTGGGAGACCCAGTACTTC. Amino acids: CASSWGVWETQYF.

V usage is TRBV2 and J usage is TRBJ1-3; D gene ambiguous. Germline V gene lookup returns CDR1 SNHLY and CDR2 FYNNEI. The CDR3 loop spans 14 amino acids. V was pared by 3 bases and J by 4 bases, with 10 bases between. CDR3 sequence (DNA): TGTGCCAGCAGTGAGGCCGGGGAAGGAAACACCATATATTTT. Protein sequence: CASSEAGEGNTIYF.

CDR3 protein: CASSYSLAGVNEQFF. CDR3 bases: TGTGCCAGCAGTTACTCTCTAGCGGGAGTGAATGAGCAGTTCTTC. The chain carries TRBV6-6 and TRBJ2-1, with 10 positions matching TRBD2. Germline CDR1 MNHNY, CDR2 SVGAGI (reference sequence). The CDR3 contains 15 residues. V gave up 0 bases and J gave up 7 bases; unmatched junction bases: 3.

This chain links TRBV27 with TRBJ2-7; 7 bases are shared with TRBD1. Germline V gene lookup returns CDR1 MNHEY and CDR2 SMNVEV (reference sequence). Germline trimming cut 2 bases from V and 3 bases from J; bases unmatched to any gene: 4. The CDR3 loop spans 14 amino acids. DNA for the CDR3: TGTGCCAGCAGTTTAAAAGGGGGCAGCTACGAGCAGTACTTC. As protein: CASSLKGGSYEQYF.

The CDR3 coding sequence is TGTGCTAGTGGTTTGGTAAGCGGCGGAGCCACAGATACGCAGTATTTT. Amino acid sequence: CASGLVSGGATDTQYF. This chain joins TRBV12-5 and TRBJ2-3, with D possibly being TRBD2 (5 bases). The CDR3 has 16 amino acids. From germline, CDR1 is LGHNT and CDR2 FRNRAP. Trimming took 0 bases from V and 2 from J, leaving 12 bases between them. Combining the CDR3 with reference TRBV12-5 and TRBJ2-3 gives the whole variable domain DARVTQTPRHKVTEMGQEVTMRCQPILGHNTVFWYRQTMMQGLELLAYFRNRAPLDDSGMPKDRFSAEMPDATLATLKIQPSEPRDSAVYFCASGLVSGGATDTQYFGPGTRLTVL.

The rearrangement uses TRBV23-1 and TRBJ2-7, with D tentatively TRBD1 or TRBD2 (6 bases each). TRBV23-1 is given ORF status, its function remaining uncertain. The CDR3 contains 16 residues. Trimming took off 7 bases at V and 0 bases at J, with 19 bases between the two ends. CDR3 in DNA: TGCGCCAGCAAGAACAGGGTTTTCGGGAGCTCCTACGAGCAGTACTTC. Translating gives CASKNRVFGSSYEQYF.